This TCR beta chain was documented in a study of PD-1 blockade in classical Hodgkin lymphoma. Study outcomes and limitations: Newly diagnosed patients and complete responders had comparable diversity at baseline.

Germline lookup yields CDR1 SSHAT and CDR2 FNYEAQ (reference sequence). This CDR3 is 13 amino acids long. Clones were sequenced by immunoSEQ multiplex PCR, and TCRdb holds only the in-frame ones, with some missing. The repertoire consists of approximately 13,000 clones, with roughly 86% occurring once and the leading ten covering roughly 24%. This clone was seen a single time. Its target is not known. The junction departs from germline at one end; a sequencing error may be responsible. Every one of the patients relapsed after autologous stem cell transplantation (brentuximab vedotin exposure was variable).

The sequences come from peripheral blood mononuclear cells (PBMCs), collected at baseline. The receptor's source is a human donor with classical Hodgkin lymphoma. The chain carries TRBV7-7 and TRBJ2-2; D ambiguous. The CDR3 nucleotides are TGTGCTAGCAGCGATAGAGAAGCCGGGGAGCTGTTTTTT. It is translated as CASSDREAGELFF. Full variable domain (remainder filled in from reference TRBV7-7 and TRBJ2-2): GAGVSQSPRYKVTKRGQDVTLRCDPISSHATLYWYQQALGQGPEFLTYFNYEAQPDKSGLPSDRFSAERPEGSISTLTIQRTEQRDSAMYRCASSDREAGELFFGEGSRLTVL.